The 22 T cell receptor beta chains listed next were all sequenced from one sample in a study of shared clonotypes between healthy human individuals. Assay: immunoSEQ multiplex PCR; the TCRdb copy retains only in-frame clones and omits some. The sample contains about 470,000 clones, about 76% of which appear only once. The specimen was PBMCs. Receptor source: a middle-aged woman in good health. Some clones in this sample may be carry-over from other donors' samples.

The CDR3 DNA reads TGTGCCAGCAGCCAGCGACTTATTTACGAGCAGTACTTC. It specifies CASSQRLIYEQYF. The rearrangement joins TRBV7-2 to TRBJ2-7, with D unresolved. The CDR3 is made up of 13 amino acids. The germline gives CDR1 SGHTA, CDR2 FQGNSA. V was shortened by 5 bases and J by 4 bases, with 12 bases between the two germline ends.

The V and J genes are TRBV27 and TRBJ2-3; 14 bases fit TRBD2. The CDR3 runs 16 residues. V lost 6 bases, J lost 6 bases, and 8 bases stayed unmatched. From germline, CDR1 is MNHEY and CDR2 SMNVEV (reference sequence). The CDR3, as DNA: TGTGCCAGCAGAAAGGGACTAGCGGGAGATCTGGATACGCAGTATTTT. Translated, it gives CASRKGLAGDLDTQYF.

The chain couples TRBV5-4 to TRBJ1-3; D not certain. This CDR3 is 15 amino acids long. With 0 bases removed from V and 0 bases from J, the gap between germline ends came to 7 bases. CDR1 is SGHNT, CDR2 YYREEE, per germline (reference sequence). CDR3 nucleotide sequence: TGTGCCAGCAGCTTGGGGGCAGGCTCTGGAAACACCATATATTTT. Amino acid sequence: CASSLGAGSGNTIYF.

The J gene is TRBJ2-2, the V gene TRBV25-1, with TRBD1 matching over 10 bases. The trim removed 6 bases at V and 6 bases at J, leaving 7 bases unmatched. Germline loops: CDR1 MGHDK, CDR2 SYGVNS. The CDR3 contains 15 residues. As DNA, the CDR3 is TGTGCCAGCAGGGGCGGGACAGGGGTTGCCGGGGAGCTGTTTTTT. It yields the protein CASRGGTGVAGELFF.

The V gene is TRBV28, the J gene TRBJ1-5; 7 nucleotides match TRBD1. The CDR3 runs 14 residues. The germline V gene has CDR1 MDHEN and CDR2 SYDVKM. The trim removed 6 bases at V and 6 bases at J, leaving 8 bases unmatched. The CDR3 region has the DNA TGTGCCAGCAGACCCACAGGGGAGGGTCAGCCCCAGCATTTT. Protein product: CASRPTGEGQPQHF.

The chain has TRBV28 and TRBJ2-3; TRBD2 matches at 7 bases. Trimming removed 6 bases from V and 2 bases from J; junction bases left unmatched: 5. CDR1 is MDHEN and CDR2 is SYDVKM in the germline V gene. This CDR3 is built from 14 residues. CDR3 bases: TGTGCCAGCAGATCAACTAGCGTCACAGATACGCAGTATTTT. As protein: CASRSTSVTDTQYF. Based on the CDR3 plus reference TRBV28 and TRBJ2-3, the full variable domain is DVKVTQSSRYLVKRTGEKVFLECVQDMDHENMFWYRQDPGLGLRLIYFSYDVKMKEKGDIPEGYSVSREKKERFSLILESASTNQTSMYLCASRSTSVTDTQYFGPGTRLTVL.

The gene calls are TRBV7-6 and TRBJ2-5; 12 nucleotides align to TRBD2. The CDR3 sequence is 15 residues long. CDR1 and CDR2 from the germline V gene are SGHVS and FNYEAQ. The J segment lost 6 bases and the V segment lost 5 bases, leaving 7 bases of the junction unmatched. CDR3: CASSREGLAGKTQYF. CDR3 DNA: TGTGCCAGCAGCCGAGAGGGACTAGCGGGCAAGACCCAGTACTTC.

Of note for this clone: A far larger clone is only one base removed, so a read error is likely. The J gene is TRBJ2-5, the V gene TRBV19; 9 bases line up with TRBD2. Unmatched junction bases numbered 5, after V lost 2 bases and J lost 7 bases. CDR1 is LNHDA and CDR2 is SQIVND in the germline V gene (reference sequence). There are 14 residues in the CDR3. CDR3 sequence (DNA): TGTGCCAGTAGTATACTAGCGGGAAGAGTGACCCAGTACTTC. The encoded protein is CASSILAGRVTQYF. Combining the CDR3 with reference TRBV19 and TRBJ2-5 gives the whole variable domain DGGITQSPKYLFRKEGQNVTLSCEQNLNHDAMYWYRQDPGQGLRLIYYSQIVNDFQKGDIAEGYSVSREKKESFPLTVTSAQKNPTAFYLCASSILAGRVTQYFGPGTRLLVL.

The V gene is TRBV10-3, the J gene TRBJ2-2, with 7 bases identical to TRBD2. This CDR3 has 15 residues. CDR1 is ENHRY and CDR2 is SYGVKD in the germline V gene. V lost 4 bases, J lost 4 bases, and 6 bases stayed unmatched. The CDR3 reads CAISAGLAATGELFF. As DNA, the CDR3 is TGTGCCATCAGTGCGGGGCTAGCGGCCACCGGGGAGCTGTTTTTT.

The V call is TRBV5-1, the J call TRBJ2-7, with 12 bases lining up with TRBD1. The CDR3 has 15 residues. The V gene's germline CDR1 is SGHRS and CDR2 YFSETQ. J lost 6 bases, V lost 0 bases, and 4 bases had no gene match. The CDR3 reads CASSLAGTGGTEQYF. CDR3 DNA: TGCGCCAGCAGCTTGGCCGGGACAGGGGGCACCGAGCAGTACTTC.

This chain uses TRBV7-9 with TRBJ1-1, with D unclear. Trimming shortened V by 3 bases and J by 1 base, and 12 bases separated the two germline ends. In germline, CDR1 is SEHNR, CDR2 FQNEAQ (reference sequence). This CDR3 is built from 15 residues. CDR3 coding DNA: TGTGCCAGCAGCTTTCTAGCTGTAGGGAACACTGAAGCTTTCTTT. Translating it yields CASSFLAVGNTEAFF.

The rearrangement links TRBV29-1 to TRBJ2-3; the D gene is possibly TRBD1 (5 bases). Per germline, CDR1 SQVTM and CDR2 ANQGSEA. The CDR3 covers 14 residues. The ends were cut back, 6 bases at V and 2 bases at J, with 15 bases in the middle. The CDR3 sequence: CSVTDRLFTDTQYF. DNA for the CDR3: TGCAGCGTAACAGACAGACTTTTCACAGATACGCAGTATTTT.

This sequence joins TRBV5-4 and TRBJ2-5, with 8 bases fitting TRBD1. The CDR3 loop spans 14 amino acids. The V gene end was trimmed by 5 bases and the J gene end by 5 bases; junction bases not matched to a gene: 8. In germline, CDR1 is SGHNT, CDR2 YYREEE (reference sequence). The CDR3 sequence: CASSTQGAAETQYF. In DNA form, the CDR3 reads TGTGCCAGCAGTACCCAGGGGGCGGCGGAGACCCAGTACTTC.

This clone was picked up many times. The V call is TRBV6-1, the J call TRBJ2-3; D is perhaps TRBD2 (6 bases). The CDR3 covers 14 residues. The germline V and J ends were trimmed by 3 bases and 0 bases, with 7 bases remaining between them. The germline V gene has CDR1 MNHNS and CDR2 SASEGT. CDR3 protein: CASSDGGSTDTQYF. CDR3 nucleotides: TGTGCCAGCAGTGACGGGGGAAGCACAGATACGCAGTATTTT.

The chain uses TRBV5-1 and TRBJ2-7; D is possibly TRBD1 (5 bases). CDR3 size: 17 residues. Looked up from germline, CDR1 is SGHRS and CDR2 is YFSETQ. V was clipped by 4 bases and J by 1 base, with 21 bases between them. CDR3 in DNA: TGCGCCAGCAGCCAACCCCGGGCAGGGCGATATTCCTACGAGCAGTACTTC. This encodes CASSQPRAGRYSYEQYF.

V is TRBV7-2 and J is TRBJ2-2, with 10 bases aligning to TRBD2. V lost 3 bases, J lost 3 bases, and 4 bases stayed unmatched. Per germline, CDR1 SGHTA and CDR2 FQGNSA. The CDR3 has 16 residues. The CDR3 bases are TGTGCCAGCAGCTTTAGCGGGAGGCGCGACACCGGGGAGCTGTTTTTT. Translated, it gives CASSFSGRRDTGELFF.

The chain joins TRBV9 to TRBJ1-2; TRBD1 matches 8 bases. J gave up 6 bases and V 2 bases, and 6 bases lay outside the gene matches. This CDR3 is built from 14 residues. Germline V gene sequence: CDR1 SGDLS, CDR2 YYNGEE. Here the CDR3 DNA reads TGTGCCAGCAGCGTCAATCAGGGGGCGAATGGCTACACCTTC. The encoded protein is CASSVNQGANGYTF.

This clone was observed a single time. CDR3 residues: CASSIAGFGEQYF. The DNA of the CDR3 is TGTGCCAGTAGTATAGCTGGATTTGGGGAGCAGTACTTC. The chain links TRBV19 to TRBJ2-7; D unclear. The CDR3 sequence is 13 residues long. The germline V gene encodes CDR1 LNHDA and CDR2 SQIVND (reference sequence). Trimming removed 1 base at V and 7 bases at J, with 11 bases between. The entire variable domain, with the rest obtained from reference TRBV19 and TRBJ2-7, is as follows: DGGITQSPKYLFRKEGQNVTLSCEQNLNHDAMYWYRQDPGQGLRLIYYSQIVNDFQKGDIAEGYSVSREKKESFPLTVTSAQKNPTAFYLCASSIAGFGEQYFGPGTRLTVT.

This chain links TRBV18 with TRBJ2-7; D is uncertain. The CDR3 consists of 16 residues. V gave up 6 bases and J gave up 3 bases, with 21 bases separating them. Germline CDR1 is KGHSH and CDR2 is LQKENI. The CDR3 coding sequence is TGTGCCAGCTCTCTTCAGAGCCTCACCCTCATCTACGAGCAGTACTTC. Translation gives CASSLQSLTLIYEQYF.

The chain is built from TRBV30 and TRBJ2-7; no clear D gene. The V end lost 4 bases, the J end lost 3 bases, and 4 bases lay between the germline ends. This CDR3 has 10 residues. Germline CDR1 GTSNPN, CDR2 SVGIG (reference sequence). This chain's CDR3 is CAWIYYEQYF. DNA for the CDR3: TGTGCCTGGATCTACTACGAGCAGTACTTC.

V usage is TRBV19 and J usage is TRBJ1-5; D might be TRBD1 (6 bases). In germline, CDR1 is LNHDA, CDR2 SQIVND (reference sequence). The CDR3 has 13 residues. V lost 5 bases and J lost 3, with 8 bases in between. In DNA form, the CDR3 reads TGTGCCAGTAGTGGACAGTTCAATCAGCCCCAGCATTTT. Protein product: CASSGQFNQPQHF.

About this clone: At one boundary the junction diverges from the germline segment, which might be a read error. The sample has other DNA sequences that encode this CDR3 too. The chain joins TRBV7-2 to TRBJ2-7, with unresolved D. The CDR3 is made up of 15 amino acids. The germline V gene encodes CDR1 SGHTA and CDR2 FQGNSA. The CDR3 DNA sequence: TGTGCCAGCAGCCCCCAGGTCAGCCCGTCCTACGAGCAGTACTTT. Translating gives CASSPQVSPSYEQYF.